This TCR beta chain is drawn from a study of CD8+CD57+ T cells in acquired aplastic anemia. On this clonotype: What it binds is unknown. Compared with germline, one end of the junction differs, possibly owing to a read error.

CD8+CD57+ cell expansion, shown by flow cytometry, had occurred in the patients selected for sequencing. Patients had not yet gotten any therapy when their blood was taken for sampling. The template for TCR beta VDJ and CDR3 sequence profiling was genomic DNA. MiXCR, applied by TCRdb to the reads, yields one record per CDR3 protein. This sample has under 200,000 distinct CDR3 sequences, with around 50% found just once. Study results and limitations: Patients and controls turned out to have some 30 CD8+ CDR3 sequences in common.

The sequence came from a human donor with aplastic anemia. Sample: sorted CD4+, CD8+, or CD8+CD57+ T cells (not recorded which) from PBMCs.

The DNA of the CDR3 is TGCAGCGTCGAAGCAGTAGGGGAGACGTCATACGAGCAGTACTTC. Its protein is CSVEAVGETSYEQYF. The chain links TRBV29-1 to TRBJ2-7; D is possibly TRBD1 or TRBD2 (5 bases each). This CDR3 is built from 15 residues. Germline-derived CDR1 and CDR2 are SQVTM and ANQGSEA.